Listed below are T cell receptor beta chains from one sample, sequenced in a study of T cells after yellow fever vaccination. In TCRdb, the 5' RACE reads were re-called with MiXCR into one record per CDR3 protein. In the table there are 15,000 or so distinct CDR3 sequences, roughly 8% of which are singletons. Sequences were derived from PBMCs, either bulk or a sorted T-cell subset (CD4+, CD8+, memory, or dextramer-sorted; not recorded which), sampled on the day of the yellow fever booster vaccination. Every receptor here comes from a man younger than 35 who received the YFV17D yellow fever vaccine. The CDR3 runs from the conserved cysteine through the conserved F or W. The D gene is left open where the match is weak. Some rows have no size entry. The others give once, few or many, or a class for an expanded clone.

d_call: NA; j_call: TRBJ2-1; v_call: TRBV20-1; cdr3_length: 15; clone_size: NA; cdr3_nt: TGCAGTGCTAGATCGCCATACACTAGTTACCGTGAGCAGTTCTTC; cdr3_aa: CSARSPYTSYREQFF
d_call: NA; j_call: TRBJ2-5; v_call: TRBV20-1; cdr3_length: 12; clone_size: many; cdr3_nt: TGCAGTGCTACAGAGGGGCTAGAGACCCAGTACTTC; cdr3_aa: CSATEGLETQYF
d_call: TRBD2; j_call: TRBJ2-3; v_call: TRBV4-2; cdr3_length: 16; clone_size: many; cdr3_nt: TGTGCCAGCAGCCAAGATCTAGCGGGGGGCACAGATACGCAGTATTTT; cdr3_aa: CASSQDLAGGTDTQYF
d_call: NA; j_call: TRBJ2-4; v_call: TRBV19; cdr3_length: 14; clone_size: many; cdr3_nt: TGTGCCAGTCGTAGCCGTTTGAAGGAAAACATTCAGTACTTC; cdr3_aa: CASRSRLKENIQYF
d_call: TRBD1; j_call: TRBJ2-2; v_call: TRBV28; cdr3_length: 15; clone_size: many; cdr3_nt: TGTGCCACCCCAGGACAGGGAGCGAACACCGGGGAGCTGTTTTTT; cdr3_aa: CATPGQGANTGELFF
d_call: TRBD1; j_call: TRBJ2-1; v_call: TRBV7-2; cdr3_length: 15; clone_size: many; cdr3_nt: TGTGCCAGCAGCTCCTTCGGACAGGGTCAGGATGAGCAGTTCTTC; cdr3_aa: CASSSFGQGQDEQFF
d_call: NA; j_call: TRBJ1-6; v_call: TRBV6-5; cdr3_length: 17; clone_size: many; cdr3_nt: TGTGCCAGCCGATCGCGCGGGGCCAGCTCCTATAATTCACCCCTCCACTTT; cdr3_aa: CASRSRGASSYNSPLHF
d_call: TRBD2; j_call: TRBJ2-1; v_call: TRBV12-3/TRBV12-4; cdr3_length: 15; clone_size: many; cdr3_nt: TGTGCCAGCAGCCCTACTAGCGGGGTACGCAATGAGCAGTTCTTC; cdr3_aa: CASSPTSGVRNEQFF
d_call: NA; j_call: TRBJ1-1; v_call: TRBV6-5; cdr3_length: 14; clone_size: many; cdr3_nt: TGTGCCAGCAGAACCACAGGAGGGGGCACTGAAGCTTTCTTT; cdr3_aa: CASRTTGGGTEAFF
d_call: NA; j_call: TRBJ1-5; v_call: TRBV10-3; cdr3_length: 12; clone_size: many; cdr3_nt: TGTGCCATCAAGGAGTTGGAGGGACCCCAGCATTTT; cdr3_aa: CAIKELEGPQHF
d_call: NA; j_call: TRBJ1-6; v_call: TRBV12-3/TRBV12-4; cdr3_length: 14; clone_size: many; cdr3_nt: TGTGCCAGCAGCCGCAGCGAAAATTATTCACCCCTCCACTTT; cdr3_aa: CASSRSENYSPLHF
d_call: NA; j_call: TRBJ1-1; v_call: TRBV3-1; cdr3_length: 13; clone_size: many; cdr3_nt: TGTGCCAGCAGCCAAGGGAGGAACACTGAAGCTTTCTTT; cdr3_aa: CASSQGRNTEAFF
d_call: TRBD1; j_call: TRBJ1-2; v_call: TRBV11-2; cdr3_length: 14; clone_size: many; cdr3_nt: TGTGCCAGCAGCCCTTGGACAGGGGGCTATGGCTACACCTTC; cdr3_aa: CASSPWTGGYGYTF
d_call: NA; j_call: TRBJ1-2; v_call: TRBV19; cdr3_length: 13; clone_size: many; cdr3_nt: TGTGCCAGTAGTATATCAGGGAGAGCGGGCTACACCTTC; cdr3_aa: CASSISGRAGYTF
d_call: NA; j_call: TRBJ2-3; v_call: TRBV20-1; cdr3_length: 12; clone_size: NA; cdr3_nt: TGCAGTGCTAGAGCAGGCACAGATACGCAGTATTTT; cdr3_aa: CSARAGTDTQYF
d_call: TRBD2; j_call: TRBJ2-5; v_call: TRBV20-1; cdr3_length: 15; clone_size: once; cdr3_nt: TGCAGTGCTAGAGCCTCCAATACAGCAGCGCGGGAGCAGTACTTC; cdr3_aa: CSARASNTAAREQYF
d_call: NA; j_call: TRBJ2-7; v_call: TRBV9; cdr3_length: 15; clone_size: medium-sized; cdr3_nt: TGTGCCAGCAGCGCGGACGTCAGCCGGGCCTACGAGCAGTACTTC; cdr3_aa: CASSADVSRAYEQYF
d_call: NA; j_call: TRBJ2-5; v_call: TRBV9; cdr3_length: 14; clone_size: many; cdr3_nt: TGTGCCAGCAGCGTAGAATTAGCTAAAGAGACCCAGTACTTC; cdr3_aa: CASSVELAKETQYF
d_call: TRBD2; j_call: TRBJ2-7; v_call: TRBV5-1; cdr3_length: 15; clone_size: NA; cdr3_nt: TGCGCCAGCAGCCCAGAGAGCGGGGAGCACTACGAGCAGTACTTC; cdr3_aa: CASSPESGEHYEQYF
d_call: NA; j_call: TRBJ1-5; v_call: TRBV4-1; cdr3_length: 15; clone_size: medium-sized; cdr3_nt: TGCGCCAGCAGCCAAGACGGGCAAGAAAATCAGCCCCAGCATTTT; cdr3_aa: CASSQDGQENQPQHF
d_call: TRBD2; j_call: TRBJ2-3; v_call: TRBV5-1; cdr3_length: 16; clone_size: medium-sized; cdr3_nt: TGCGCCAGCAGCTGGACTAGCGGGGCCAGCACAGATACGCAGTATTTT; cdr3_aa: CASSWTSGASTDTQYF
d_call: TRBD1; j_call: TRBJ1-4; v_call: TRBV24-1; cdr3_length: 18; clone_size: many; cdr3_nt: TGTGCCACCAGTGATCCTAGAGCAACAGGGGGAACTAATGAAAAACTGTTTTTT; cdr3_aa: CATSDPRATGGTNEKLFF
d_call: NA; j_call: TRBJ2-1; v_call: TRBV3-2; cdr3_length: 17; clone_size: few; cdr3_nt: TGTGCCAGCAGCCCTAACAGGGGGGGGTGCTTCTACAATGAGCAGTTCTTC; cdr3_aa: CASSPNRGGCFYNEQFF
d_call: TRBD2; j_call: TRBJ2-3; v_call: TRBV5-1; cdr3_length: 16; clone_size: many; cdr3_nt: TGCGCCAGCAGCTTGGAAATAGCGGGGGGTACAGATACGCAGTATTTT; cdr3_aa: CASSLEIAGGTDTQYF
d_call: NA; j_call: TRBJ2-1; v_call: TRBV7-2; cdr3_length: 11; clone_size: medium-sized; cdr3_nt: TGTGCCAGCAGGCTGGCGGATGAGCAGTTCTTC; cdr3_aa: CASRLADEQFF
d_call: NA; j_call: TRBJ2-7; v_call: TRBV3-1; cdr3_length: 12; clone_size: many; cdr3_nt: TGTGCCAGCAGCCAAGGGGGCTACGAGCAGTACTTC; cdr3_aa: CASSQGGYEQYF
d_call: TRBD1; j_call: TRBJ2-5; v_call: TRBV7-2; cdr3_length: 15; clone_size: many; cdr3_nt: TGTGCCAGCAGCATTAGGACAGGGCAGCAAGAGACCCAGTACTTC; cdr3_aa: CASSIRTGQQETQYF
d_call: NA; j_call: TRBJ1-5; v_call: TRBV4-2; cdr3_length: 16; clone_size: many; cdr3_nt: TGTGCCAGCAGCCAAGGACAGGATGCCGGTAATGGGCCCCAGCATTTT; cdr3_aa: CASSQGQDAGNGPQHF
d_call: NA; j_call: TRBJ2-3; v_call: TRBV11-1; cdr3_length: 11; clone_size: many; cdr3_nt: TGTGCCAGCGGACGCTATGATACGCAGTATTTT; cdr3_aa: CASGRYDTQYF
d_call: NA; j_call: TRBJ2-5; v_call: TRBV5-1; cdr3_length: 15; clone_size: many; cdr3_nt: TGCGCCAGCAGCTTGGCCCATCCCTCCGAAGAGACCCAGTACTTC; cdr3_aa: CASSLAHPSEETQYF
d_call: NA; j_call: TRBJ1-5; v_call: TRBV12-3/TRBV12-4; cdr3_length: 17; clone_size: medium-sized; cdr3_nt: TGTGCCAGCAGTTTGAGATCGATCGTTGGCGGCAATCAGCCCCAGCATTTT; cdr3_aa: CASSLRSIVGGNQPQHF
d_call: NA; j_call: TRBJ2-3; v_call: TRBV5-8; cdr3_length: 16; clone_size: many; cdr3_nt: TGTGCCAGCAGCTTGGGGTATTCCGGGGTGGCGGATACGCAGTATTTT; cdr3_aa: CASSLGYSGVADTQYF
d_call: NA; j_call: TRBJ1-2; v_call: TRBV7-2; cdr3_length: 15; clone_size: many; cdr3_nt: TGTGCCAGCAGCCAGGCGGTGGGGCTTAAGCATGGCTACACCTTC; cdr3_aa: CASSQAVGLKHGYTF
d_call: NA; j_call: TRBJ2-7; v_call: TRBV7-9; cdr3_length: 15; clone_size: many; cdr3_nt: TGTGCCAGCAGCCCGAAACTAGCTAAAGGCTACGAGCAGTACTTC; cdr3_aa: CASSPKLAKGYEQYF